This T cell receptor beta chain was found in a study of early T cells in non-severe SARS-CoV-2 infection. Individual cDNA molecules carried attached unique molecular identifiers. TCRdb analysed the 5' RACE reads with MiXCR anew, one entry per CDR3 protein. The table records some 40,000 distinct CDR3 sequences, 9.5% to 15% of them present only once. This clonotype was picked up many times. CDR1 is DFQATT, CDR2 SNEGSKA, per germline (reference sequence). V was clipped by 5 bases and J by 10 bases; unmatched bases: 12. This CDR3 has 16 residues. The J gene is TRBJ2-1, the V gene TRBV20-1, with 15 nucleotides matching TRBD2. The clonotype was recovered from an adult who was a healthcare worker with PCR-confirmed SARS-CoV-2 infection or an uninfected control (not recorded which). Sequenced input: whole blood. CDR3 protein: CSAPPRTSGRAQEQFF. CDR3 DNA sequence: TGCAGTGCTCCACCCCGGACTAGCGGGAGGGCCCAGGAGCAGTTCTTC.